These 32 T cell receptor beta chains came from one sample sequenced in a study of cytomegalovirus exposure and HLA in healthy donors. PCR amplification relied on 60 Vbeta primers (plus 13 Jbeta primers). TCRdb's copy holds only in-frame clones and misses some; the assay was immunoSEQ multiplex PCR. Of around 150,000 clones in the sample, roughly 80% were seen once. Sequenced: PBMCs. The source of these receptors is a man aged 50 or older in good health and CMV-seropositive.

The chain carries TRBV7-2 and TRBJ2-3; 10 bases match TRBD2. CDR1 and CDR2 from the germline V gene are SGHTA and FQGNSA. The CDR3 spans 15 residues. Trimming removed 5 bases from V and 1 base from J; junction bases left unmatched: 3. The CDR3 coding sequence is TGTGCCAGCAGCCTTGGACTAGCGGGCACAGATACGCAGTATTTT. Its translation is CASSLGLAGTDTQYF.

This clone has more than one count but fewer than ten. The same CDR3 arises from other DNA sequences in this sample as well. This sequence joins TRBV10-2 and TRBJ1-1; no firm D call. The CDR3 is made up of 13 amino acids. V lost 6 bases and J 3 bases, leaving 11 bases between the germline ends. The germline V gene encodes CDR1 WSHSY and CDR2 SAAADI. CDR3 amino acids: CASSRDTYTEAFF. In DNA form, the CDR3 reads TGCGCCAGCAGCCGAGACACCTACACTGAAGCTTTCTTT.

The chain links TRBV7-9 to TRBJ1-3; possibly TRBD1 for D (5 bases). In germline, CDR1 is SEHNR, CDR2 FQNEAQ (reference sequence). Trimming cost V 4 bases and J 1 base, with 11 bases left between them. This CDR3 region has 15 residues. The CDR3: CASSYSQGSGNTIYF. The CDR3 nucleotides are TGTGCCAGCAGCTACTCGCAGGGTTCTGGAAACACCATATATTTT. Combining the CDR3 with reference TRBV7-9 and TRBJ1-3 gives the whole variable domain DTGVSQNPRHKITKRGQNVTFRCDPISEHNRLYWYRQTLGQGPEFLTYFQNEAQLEKSRLLSDRFSAERPKGSFSTLEIQRTEQGDSAMYLCASSYSQGSGNTIYFGEGSWLTVV.

This clone was observed a handful of times. The rearrangement uses TRBV7-2 and TRBJ2-2; D is unclear. V lost 1 base and J lost 4, with 7 bases in between. In germline, CDR1 is SGHTA, CDR2 FQGNSA. The CDR3 length is 14 residues. Here the CDR3 reads CASSLDLLTGELFF. The CDR3 DNA reads TGTGCCAGCAGCTTAGATCTCCTCACCGGGGAGCTGTTTTTT.

The chain links TRBV6-1 to TRBJ2-7; a weak D match, TRBD1 (6 bases). Germline lookup yields CDR1 MNHNS and CDR2 SASEGT. CDR3 length: 14 amino acids. With 5 bases removed from V and 3 bases from J, the gap between germline ends came to 14 bases. The CDR3 loop is CASSYGTGYYEQYF. CDR3 nucleotide sequence: TGTGCCAGCAGTTATGGAACAGGGTACTACGAGCAGTACTTC.

V usage is TRBV25-1 and J usage is TRBJ2-7, with 8 bases lining up with TRBD1. The V gene's germline CDR1 is MGHDK and CDR2 SYGVNS. The CDR3 length is 15 residues. The J segment lost 4 bases and the V segment lost 2 bases, leaving 7 bases of the junction unmatched. CDR3 loop: CASSENQGARYEQYF. CDR3 nucleotide sequence: TGTGCCAGCAGTGAAAATCAGGGGGCTCGGTACGAGCAGTACTTC.

This clone showed up just a few times. The chain couples TRBV19 to TRBJ1-6; D perhaps matches TRBD1 (5 bases). The V gene lost 6 bases and the J gene lost 6 bases, with 18 bases spanning the gap. The CDR3 runs to 16 residues. Germline V gene lookup returns CDR1 LNHDA and CDR2 SQIVND (reference sequence). For the CDR3, the DNA is TGTGCCAGTAGCTTAGGGGTCGTCGTGGGTAATTCACCCCTCCACTTT. This sequence encodes CASSLGVVVGNSPLHF.

The CDR3 sequence is CSVKQGSGANVLTF. The DNA of the CDR3 is TGCAGCGTAAAACAGGGCTCTGGGGCCAACGTCCTGACTTTC. The genes are TRBV29-1 and TRBJ2-6, with D possibly being TRBD1 (6 bases). V lost 6 bases, J lost 0 bases, and 9 bases lay in between. Per the germline V gene, CDR1 is SQVTM and CDR2 is ANQGSEA. This CDR3 is 14 amino acids long.

The chain employs TRBV11-2 and TRBJ1-2; a weak D match, TRBD1 (6 bases). The V and J ends lost 3 bases and 2 bases respectively, with 19 bases between them. CDR3 length equals 17 residues. Germline values: CDR1 SGHAT, CDR2 FQNNGV. CDR3 bases: TGTGCCAGCAGCTTGGGGTCGGGACATCGTTTGAACTATGGCTACACCTTC. Amino acids: CASSLGSGHRLNYGYTF.

CDR3 sequence (DNA): TGTGCCAGCAGCCCCAGCGGGGTCCACGAGCAGTACTTC. This encodes CASSPSGVHEQYF. The genes are TRBV6-1 and TRBJ2-7; TRBD2 agrees at 7 bases. V lost 6 bases to trimming and J lost 5 bases; unmatched junction nucleotides: 7. The CDR3 is 13 residues long. Germline CDR1 and CDR2: MNHNS and SASEGT.

The rearrangement uses TRBV14 and TRBJ2-7; D ambiguous. Trimming pared 4 bases from V and 0 bases from J, leaving 13 bases between. Germline CDR1 is SGHDN and CDR2 is FVKESK. CDR3 length: 15 residues. This CDR3 is CASSPQFLNSYEQYF. CDR3 coding DNA: TGTGCCAGCAGCCCTCAGTTCCTGAACTCCTACGAGCAGTACTTC.

The chain has TRBV6-1 and TRBJ1-3; D may be TRBD1 (5 bases). The CDR3 has 15 residues. V lost 6 bases and J 0 bases, leaving 12 bases between the germline ends. Per germline, CDR1 MNHNS and CDR2 SASEGT. CDR3 nucleotides: TGTGCCAGCAGGAGGGGAGCGGGCTCTGGAAACACCATATATTTT. This sequence encodes CASRRGAGSGNTIYF.

The CDR3 spells CASSQGLTGETQYF. Here the CDR3 DNA reads TGTGCCAGCAGCCAGGGACTTACCGGAGAGACCCAGTACTTC. This chain joins TRBV7-7 and TRBJ2-5; maybe TRBD2 (6 bases). The CDR3 covers 14 residues. Germline-derived CDR1 and CDR2 are SSHAT and FNYEAQ (reference sequence). V was clipped by 5 bases and J by 4 bases, with 14 bases between them.

The chain recombines TRBV29-1 with TRBJ2-7; possibly TRBD1 for D (5 bases). Per germline, CDR1 SQVTM and CDR2 ANQGSEA. This CDR3 region has 13 residues. Trimming shortened V by 4 bases and J by 3 bases, and 13 bases separated the two germline ends. The CDR3 nucleotides are TGCAGCGTTGCTCCTCAGGGTAACTACGAGCAGTACTTC. Amino acids: CSVAPQGNYEQYF.

V gene TRBV29-1 combines with J gene TRBJ1-2, with D unclear. V was pared by 6 bases and J by 2 bases, with 16 bases between. Germline V lookup: CDR1 SQVTM, CDR2 ANQGSEA. There are 14 residues in the CDR3. In DNA form, the CDR3 reads TGCAGCGTACCCCCGGGAGCGGGCAACTATGGCTACACCTTC. Its translation: CSVPPGAGNYGYTF.

Concerning this clone itself: This CDR3 is also generated by other DNA sequences in the sample. This chain joins TRBV5-6 and TRBJ1-5; no clear D. V shed 0 bases and J shed 5 bases, with 6 bases lying between them. The CDR3 runs to 13 residues. Germline values: CDR1 SGHDT, CDR2 YYEEEE. As DNA, the CDR3 is TGTGCCAGCAGCTTGGATCGGGATCAGCCCCAGCATTTT. Amino acids: CASSLDRDQPQHF.

This clone occurred once. This CDR3 reads CASSLFRDRGDYGYTF. The CDR3 nucleotides are TGTGCCAGCAGCTTGTTCCGGGACAGGGGTGACTATGGCTACACCTTC. The chain carries TRBV5-6 and TRBJ1-2; 10 bases agree with TRBD1. V trimming: 1 base; J trimming: 3 bases; junction bases outside the gene matches: 6. Germline V gene lookup returns CDR1 SGHDT and CDR2 YYEEEE. The CDR3 extends over 16 amino acids. Supplemented by reference TRBV5-6 and TRBJ1-2, the full variable domain reads DAGVTQSPTHLIKTRGQQVTLRCSPKSGHDTVSWYQQALGQGPQFIFQYYEEEERQRGNFPDRFSGHQFPNYSSELNVNALLLGDSALYLCASSLFRDRGDYGYTFGSGTRLTVV.

The chain joins TRBV4-2 to TRBJ1-2; weak D call: TRBD1 (6 bases). The V end was cut by 0 bases, the J end by 4 bases, with 18 bases between. Germline-derived CDR1 and CDR2 are LGHNA and YNFKEQ. CDR3 length: 17 amino acids. The CDR3, as DNA: TGTGCCAGCAGCCAAGATCTTGGGGGGGCGCAGGGCTATGGCTACACCTTC. The encoded protein is CASSQDLGGAQGYGYTF.

The CDR3 nucleotides read TGCGCCAGCAAAGGGACTAGCGGGGTGGGGGGAAGTACGCAGTATTTT. Amino acid sequence: CASKGTSGVGGSTQYF. This chain links TRBV10-2 with TRBJ2-3; TRBD2 aligns across 13 bases. The germline V gene has CDR1 WSHSY and CDR2 SAAADI. CDR3 length equals 16 residues. V lost 7 bases to trimming and J lost 8 bases; unmatched junction nucleotides: 12.

A few counts support this clone. The chain employs TRBV5-4 and TRBJ1-6; 9 nucleotides match TRBD1. The germline V gene encodes CDR1 SGHNT and CDR2 YYREEE (reference sequence). There are 16 residues in the CDR3. V lost 0 bases to trimming and J lost 9 bases; unmatched junction nucleotides: 7. The CDR3 spells CASSLAGQGLVSPLHF. The CDR3 nucleotides read TGTGCCAGCAGCTTGGCGGGACAGGGTTTGGTTTCACCCCTCCACTTT.

The chain is built from TRBV4-1 and TRBJ1-6; 9 bases line up with TRBD1. J lost 10 bases, V lost 1 base, and 8 bases had no gene match. The CDR3 totals 16 residues. From germline, CDR1 is MGHRA and CDR2 YSYEKL. The DNA of the CDR3 is TGCGCCAGCAGCCAAGCCGGGACAGGGAATGGCTCACCCCTCCACTTT. This encodes CASSQAGTGNGSPLHF.

The chain employs TRBV5-1 and TRBJ1-4; TRBD1 matches at 8 bases. The CDR3 loop spans 14 amino acids. Germline trimming cut 4 bases from V and 5 bases from J; bases unmatched to any gene: 4. Germline loops: CDR1 SGHRS, CDR2 YFSETQ. The CDR3 nucleotides read TGCGCCAGCAGCACATCAGGGGGCAATGAAAAACTGTTTTTT. This translates into CASSTSGGNEKLFF. Full variable domain (missing parts from reference TRBV5-1 and TRBJ1-4): KAGVTQTPRYLIKTRGQQVTLSCSPISGHRSVSWYQQTPGQGLQFLFEYFSETQRNKGNFPGRFSGRQFSNSRSEMNVSTLELGDSALYLCASSTSGGNEKLFFGSGTQLSVL.

CDR3: CASSLDRFEPQHF. CDR3 DNA sequence: TGTGCCAGCAGTCTGGACAGGTTTGAGCCCCAGCATTTT. V and J are TRBV7-2 and TRBJ1-5; 7 nucleotides line up with TRBD1. From germline, CDR1 is SGHTA and CDR2 FQGNSA. J lost 8 bases, V lost 6 bases, and 7 bases had no gene match. CDR3 length: 13 residues.

The chain combines TRBV10-1 with TRBJ2-5; tentative D call: TRBD2 (6 bases). The CDR3 contains 14 residues. Deletions cut 3 bases from V and 4 bases from J, with 12 bases between. Germline loops: CDR1 WNHNN, CDR2 SYGVQD (reference sequence). This CDR3 is CASSDHAGGETQYF. The CDR3, as DNA: TGCGCCAGCAGTGACCACGCCGGGGGAGAGACCCAGTACTTC.

The J gene is TRBJ2-2, the V gene TRBV4-2; TRBD1 might be the D (5 bases). The CDR3 length is 17 residues. With 4 bases removed from V and 4 bases from J, the gap between germline ends came to 19 bases. The germline V gene has CDR1 LGHNA and CDR2 YNFKEQ. The CDR3 here is CASSRQPVGQGTGELFF. For the CDR3, the DNA is TGTGCCAGCAGCCGCCAACCCGTGGGGCAGGGCACCGGGGAGCTGTTTTTT.

This clone was recorded a few times. J is TRBJ2-7 and V is TRBV9; TRBD2 is a possible D gene (5 bases). The V end lost 0 bases, the J end lost 2 bases, and 12 bases lay between the germline ends. Germline V gene data show CDR1 as SGDLS and CDR2 as YYNGEE. This CDR3 region has 15 residues. The CDR3 spells CASSVGFRGTYEQYF. The CDR3 DNA reads as TGTGCCAGCAGCGTAGGGTTCCGGGGAACCTACGAGCAGTACTTC.

This clone was seen a handful of times. This is likely a read error, given that the CDR3 carries no conserved phenylalanine or tryptophan at its end. The DNA is omitted, as the CDR3 cannot be located on it reliably, and the CDR3 follows TCRdb's listing. The chain recombines TRBV20-1 with TRBJ2-4; the table names TRBD2, a call not compared with the DNA. The CDR3 is 9 residues long, counting both termini. Germline lookup yields CDR1 DFQATT and CDR2 SNEGSKA (reference sequence). The CDR3 reads CSAREKRES.

This clone was seen a few times. This chain uses TRBV14 with TRBJ1-1; D is possibly TRBD1 (6 bases). CDR1 is SGHDN and CDR2 is FVKESK in the germline V gene. CDR3 length equals 15 residues. Trimming stripped 4 bases from V and 7 bases from J, with 19 bases between. The CDR3 here is CASSLQGLYGNEAFF. CDR3 in DNA: TGTGCCAGCAGCCTCCAGGGGCTCTACGGAAATGAAGCTTTCTTT.

The rearrangement joins TRBV9 to TRBJ2-1; 11 bases map to TRBD2. Germline CDR1 reads SGDLS; CDR2 reads YYNGEE. CDR3 length: 15 amino acids. Germline trimming cut 2 bases from V and 4 bases from J; bases unmatched to any gene: 2. CDR3 sequence: CASSVTSGGYNEQFF. The CDR3 coding sequence is TGTGCCAGCAGCGTTACTAGCGGGGGATACAATGAGCAGTTCTTC.

The chain uses TRBV9 and TRBJ2-5, with 7 bases that match TRBD1. From germline, CDR1 is SGDLS and CDR2 YYNGEE. V lost 4 bases, J lost 3 bases, and 6 bases stayed unmatched. The CDR3 has 14 amino acids. CDR3 region: CASSRDSAEETQYF. The CDR3, as DNA: TGTGCCAGCAGCAGGGACAGTGCCGAAGAGACCCAGTACTTC. The whole variable domain, remainder taken from reference TRBV9 and TRBJ2-5, is DSGVTQTPKHLITATGQRVTLRCSPRSGDLSVYWYQQSLDQGLQFLIQYYNGEERAKGNILERFSAQQFPDLHSELNLSSLELGDSALYFCASSRDSAEETQYFGPGTRLLVL.

The CDR3 nucleotides read TGCGCCAGCAGCTCACAGGGCATGAACACTGAAGCTTTCTTT. It encodes CASSSQGMNTEAFF. This chain connects TRBV4-3 to TRBJ1-1; tentatively, D is TRBD1 (6 bases). Trimming pared 5 bases from V and 0 bases from J, leaving 10 bases between. Looked up from germline, CDR1 is LGHNA and CDR2 is YSLEER. The CDR3 extends over 14 amino acids.

A single count supports this clone. V and J are TRBV29-1 and TRBJ1-2; a weak D match, TRBD1 (5 bases). The CDR3 has 19 amino acids. Germline CDR1 is SQVTM and CDR2 is ANQGSEA. Trimming took off 5 bases at V and 2 bases at J, with 30 bases between the two ends. The CDR3 sequence: CSVRKPKALQDGLNYGYTF. The CDR3 bases are TGCAGCGTTCGAAAGCCTAAGGCATTACAGGACGGGTTAAACTATGGCTACACCTTC.